This TCR beta chain appears in the sequencing data of a study of cytomegalovirus exposure and HLA in healthy donors. In the study overall: Previous work identified roughly 120 million unique TCR beta sequences from about 179 million T cells. In terms of ancestry, the Caucasian-associated cluster contained more than 65% of the roughly 400 genotyped donors.

General study results and limits: Usually a TCR sequence was rare, but some public TCRs were found in many donors. When a later analysis compared HLA-associated TCR beta chains with equally common others, the HLA-associated chains turned out to be more clonally expanded and to have lower generation probabilities.

The germline CDR1 and CDR2 sequences are SGHRS and YFSETQ. This CDR3 comprises 15 residues. V lost 0 bases to trimming and J lost 4 bases; unmatched junction nucleotides: 4. Primers included in the PCR were 60 Vbeta and 13 Jbeta primers. Method: immunoSEQ multiplex PCR; TCRdb's copy keeps in-frame clones and lacks some. The repertoire holds under 200,000 clones, roughly 80% seen once, with 9.5% to 12% in the top ten. A note on this clone: What it recognizes is unknown.

This receptor was identified in a man between 45 and 60 years old in good health and CMV-seropositive. This chain links TRBV5-1 with TRBJ2-5, with 9 bases lining up with TRBD1. Material: PBMCs. This CDR3 reads CASSLGGQGRETQYF. CDR3 DNA sequence: TGCGCCAGCAGCTTGGGGGGACAGGGAAGAGAGACCCAGTACTTC.